These T cell receptor beta chains were read from a single sample in a study of human T cells and chemical hapten exposure. TCRdb redid the calling of the RACE reads with MiXCR, one entry per CDR3 protein. The sample has hundreds of thousands of distinct CDR3 sequences, about 6.3% seen once. Source: whole blood, taken in connection with sensitization to the hapten diphenylcyclopropenone (DPC). The receptors originated from a young woman with alopecia areata. Some clones in this sample may be carry-over from other donors' samples. CDR3s include the opening cysteine and the closing phenylalanine or tryptophan. Fields, in order: clone size, J gene, V gene, D gene, CDR3 protein, CDR3 DNA. D genes are given only for firm matches. The listing skips clone size in some rows; elsewhere it reads once, few, many or a size class.

size: many; J: TRBJ2-1; V: TRBV10-3; D: TRBD2; CDR3: CAISESRASGDHNEQFF; DNA: TGTGCCATCAGTGAGTCTAGGGCTAGCGGGGACCACAATGAGCAGTTCTTC
size: many; J: TRBJ2-6; V: TRBV18; D: NA; CDR3: CASSRSLSAGANVLTF; DNA: TGTGCCAGCTCACGTAGTCTTAGCGCTGGGGCCAACGTCCTGACTTTC
size: NA; J: TRBJ1-3; V: TRBV7-2; D: TRBD1; CDR3: CASSFQGAHGNTIYF; DNA: TGTGCCAGCAGCTTCCAGGGGGCCCATGGAAACACCATATATTTT
size: few; J: TRBJ2-1; V: TRBV20-1; D: NA; CDR3: CSVRRVNEQFF; DNA: TGCAGTGTGAGGAGGGTCAATGAGCAGTTCTTC
size: few; J: TRBJ2-7; V: TRBV20-1; D: NA; CDR3: CSALAAVNDYEQYF; DNA: TGCAGTGCTCTAGCAGCAGTAAATGACTACGAGCAGTACTTC
size: few; J: TRBJ2-1; V: TRBV25-1; D: NA; CDR3: CASSELEGHINEQFF; DNA: TGTGCCAGCAGTGAACTCGAGGGCCATATAAATGAGCAGTTCTTC
size: few; J: TRBJ2-7; V: TRBV12-3/TRBV12-4; D: NA; CDR3: CASSPAWAEPNFSYEQYF; DNA: TGTGCCAGCAGTCCCGCATGGGCAGAACCAAACTTCTCCTACGAGCAGTACTTC
size: NA; J: TRBJ2-2; V: TRBV7-2; D: NA; CDR3: CASSLASGRHTGELFF; DNA: TGTGCCAGCAGCTTAGCTTCAGGGAGGCACACCGGGGAGCTGTTTTTT
size: few; J: TRBJ2-3; V: TRBV5-1; D: TRBD2; CDR3: CASSGGLAGTDTQYF; DNA: TGCGCCAGCAGCGGAGGACTAGCGGGCACAGATACGCAGTATTTT
size: NA; J: TRBJ2-3; V: TRBV20-1; D: TRBD2; CDR3: CSAAGTRAADTQYF; DNA: TGCAGTGCCGCCGGGACTAGGGCGGCAGATACGCAGTATTTT
size: few; J: TRBJ2-7; V: TRBV10-3; D: TRBD1; CDR3: CAIKQGADEQYF; DNA: TGTGCCATCAAACAGGGGGCTGACGAGCAGTACTTC
size: NA; J: TRBJ2-7; V: TRBV27; D: NA; CDR3: CASSSAVSYEQYF; DNA: TGTGCCAGCAGTTCCGCAGTCTCCTACGAGCAGTACTTC
size: many; J: TRBJ1-5; V: TRBV5-5; D: NA; CDR3: CASSLAQGGGQPQHF; DNA: TGTGCCAGCAGCTTGGCACAGGGAGGGGGTCAGCCCCAGCATTTT
size: many; J: TRBJ2-5; V: TRBV18; D: TRBD1; CDR3: CASSPGTGRETQYF; DNA: TGTGCCAGCTCACCCGGGACAGGGCGTGAGACCCAGTACTTC
size: NA; J: TRBJ1-3; V: TRBV7-3; D: NA; CDR3: CASSPEQGLNPNTIYF; DNA: TGTGCCAGCAGCCCCGAACAGGGTTTGAATCCGAACACCATATATTTT
size: many; J: TRBJ2-5; V: TRBV12-3/TRBV12-4; D: TRBD2; CDR3: CASARGLAGQETQYF; DNA: TGTGCCAGCGCCCGCGGACTAGCAGGCCAAGAGACCCAGTACTTC
size: many; J: TRBJ2-6; V: TRBV6-5; D: TRBD1; CDR3: CASSYSFRYRGAGANVLTF; DNA: TGTGCCAGCAGTTACTCTTTCCGATACAGGGGTGCTGGGGCCAACGTCCTGACTTTC
size: few; J: TRBJ1-4; V: TRBV7-4; D: NA; CDR3: CASSVRMGPEKLFF; DNA: TGTGCCAGCAGCGTAAGGATGGGACCGGAAAAACTGTTTTTT
size: many; J: TRBJ2-2; V: TRBV4-1; D: NA; CDR3: CASSQPGDVTGELFF; DNA: TGCGCCAGCAGCCAGCCAGGGGATGTCACCGGGGAGCTGTTTTTT
size: few; J: TRBJ2-7; V: TRBV6-5; D: TRBD1; CDR3: CASSYQGQGALGEQYF; DNA: TGTGCCAGCAGTTATCAAGGACAGGGTGCTTTAGGAGAGCAGTACTTC
size: few; J: TRBJ2-5; V: TRBV12-3/TRBV12-4; D: NA; CDR3: CASSFGNQETQYF; DNA: TGTGCCAGCAGTTTTGGAAACCAAGAGACCCAGTACTTC
size: few; J: TRBJ2-7; V: TRBV4-3; D: TRBD1; CDR3: CASSPLQGVAYEQYF; DNA: TGCGCCAGCAGCCCCTTACAGGGGGTCGCCTACGAGCAGTACTTC
size: many; J: TRBJ1-5; V: TRBV29-1; D: NA; CDR3: CSVSPGYSNQPQHF; DNA: TGCAGCGTGTCCCCGGGGTATAGCAATCAGCCCCAGCATTTT
size: few; J: TRBJ1-3; V: TRBV5-1; D: NA; CDR3: CASSSGAGNTIYF; DNA: TGCGCCAGCAGCTCCGGGGCTGGAAACACCATATATTTT
size: many; J: TRBJ1-6; V: TRBV10-3; D: NA; CDR3: CAISEGGANYNSPLHF; DNA: TGTGCCATCAGTGAAGGAGGGGCTAACTATAATTCACCCCTCCACTTT
size: many; J: TRBJ2-2; V: TRBV7-8; D: NA; CDR3: CASSPRVTGELFF; DNA: TGTGCCAGCAGCCCCCGTGTCACCGGGGAGCTGTTTTTT
size: few; J: TRBJ2-1; V: TRBV28; D: TRBD1; CDR3: CASSWAGGAGNEQFF; DNA: TGTGCCAGCAGTTGGGCAGGGGGCGCGGGTAATGAGCAGTTCTTC
size: many; J: TRBJ1-2; V: TRBV28; D: NA; CDR3: CASSLAGGQKSYTF; DNA: TGTGCCAGCAGTCTTGCGGGAGGTCAGAAGTCCTACACCTTC
size: many; J: TRBJ2-6; V: TRBV11-2; D: TRBD1; CDR3: CASGRGQGRAGANVLTF; DNA: TGTGCCAGCGGTCGGGGACAGGGGAGAGCTGGGGCCAACGTCCTGACTTTC
size: many; J: TRBJ1-2; V: TRBV10-3; D: NA; CDR3: CAISDPNYGYTF; DNA: TGTGCCATCAGTGACCCGAACTATGGCTACACCTTC
size: NA; J: TRBJ2-1; V: TRBV18; D: TRBD1; CDR3: CASSLRTGAYNEQFF; DNA: TGTGCCAGCTCACTTAGGACAGGGGCCTACAATGAGCAGTTCTTC
size: many; J: TRBJ1-4; V: TRBV7-2; D: NA; CDR3: CASSPDVTFEKLFF; DNA: TGTGCCAGCAGCCCCGATGTGACCTTTGAAAAACTGTTTTTT
size: many; J: TRBJ1-2; V: TRBV4-3; D: TRBD1; CDR3: CASSQQGASGYTF; DNA: TGCGCCAGCAGCCAACAGGGGGCCAGTGGCTACACCTTC
size: few; J: TRBJ1-1; V: TRBV2; D: TRBD1; CDR3: CASTGDRLNTEAFF; DNA: TGTGCCAGCACGGGGGACAGATTGAACACTGAAGCTTTCTTT
size: many; J: TRBJ1-1; V: TRBV7-9; D: TRBD1; CDR3: CASSPSGDRGGTAFF; DNA: TGTGCCAGCAGCCCTAGTGGTGACAGGGGAGGAACAGCTTTCTTT
size: NA; J: TRBJ1-2; V: TRBV7-2; D: TRBD1; CDR3: CASTPQTGTYGYTF; DNA: TGTGCCAGCACTCCCCAGACAGGGACTTATGGCTACACCTTC
size: few; J: TRBJ2-1; V: TRBV6-2/TRBV6-3; D: NA; CDR3: CASSYQEYNEQFF; DNA: TGTGCCAGCAGTTACCAGGAGTACAATGAGCAGTTCTTC
size: NA; J: TRBJ2-5; V: TRBV18; D: NA; CDR3: CASSPDEAMAQYF; DNA: TGTGCCAGCTCACCAGACGAAGCAATGGCCCAGTACTTC
size: NA; J: TRBJ1-3; V: TRBV4-1; D: NA; CDR3: CASSLTSVRSGNTIYF; DNA: TGCGCCAGCAGCTTAACGAGCGTCCGCTCTGGAAACACCATATATTTT
size: many; J: TRBJ1-2; V: TRBV12-3/TRBV12-4; D: TRBD1; CDR3: CASSRDRGLGYTF; DNA: TGTGCCAGCAGCCGAGACAGGGGGCTGGGCTACACCTTC
size: NA; J: TRBJ1-1; V: TRBV3-1; D: NA; CDR3: CASSQAGDNTEAFF; DNA: TGTGCCAGCAGCCAAGCCGGGGATAACACTGAAGCTTTCTTT
size: few; J: TRBJ1-1; V: TRBV10-3; D: NA; CDR3: CAISESQPGRAFF; DNA: TGTGCCATCAGTGAGTCCCAGCCCGGTAGAGCTTTCTTT
size: once; J: TRBJ2-1; V: TRBV3-1; D: NA; CDR3: CASSPLRGSYNEQFF; DNA: TGTGCCAGCAGCCCACTGAGAGGCAGCTACAATGAGCAGTTCTTC
size: NA; J: TRBJ1-2; V: TRBV6-5; D: NA; CDR3: CASQSNYGYTF; DNA: TGTGCCAGCCAGAGTAACTATGGCTACACCTTC
size: few; J: TRBJ2-7; V: TRBV4-1; D: NA; CDR3: CASSRGQSSYEQYF; DNA: TGCGCCAGCAGCCGCGGGCAAAGCTCCTACGAGCAGTACTTC
size: many; J: TRBJ2-3; V: TRBV12-3/TRBV12-4; D: TRBD2; CDR3: CASGTAGQNTDTQYF; DNA: TGTGCCAGCGGAACAGCGGGGCAGAACACAGATACGCAGTATTTT
size: few; J: TRBJ1-5; V: TRBV6-2/TRBV6-3; D: NA; CDR3: CASSYSSPPQRKPQHF; DNA: TGTGCCAGCAGTTATTCAAGTCCTCCCCAAAGGAAGCCCCAGCATTTT
size: few; J: TRBJ2-2; V: TRBV10-3; D: TRBD2; CDR3: CAISVSSGENTGELFF; DNA: TGTGCCATCAGTGTGTCTAGCGGGGAGAACACCGGGGAGCTGTTTTTT
size: NA; J: TRBJ1-1; V: TRBV2; D: NA; CDR3: CASSRWDLRDTEAFF; DNA: TGTGCCAGCAGCCGATGGGACTTGAGGGACACTGAAGCTTTCTTT